These 12 T cell receptor beta chains came from one sample sequenced in a study of blood T cells in healthy people across ages. A second PCR, run for about 6 to 11 cycles, used a sample-barcoded 5' primer plus a J-beta primer mix. One entry per CDR3 protein results from TCRdb running MiXCR on the 5' RACE reads. The profile shows 600,000 to 800,000 distinct CDR3 sequences, roughly half of them singletons. Sequencing input: blood. These receptors all come from a woman older than 75 in good health.

The chain carries TRBV2 and TRBJ2-3, with 13 bases identical to TRBD2. The germline CDR1 and CDR2 sequences are SNHLY and FYNNEI. The CDR3 length is 15 residues. The ends lost 8 bases at V and 11 bases at J; junction bases unmatched: 13. CDR3 sequence: CASSGPRTSGSGQYF. In DNA, the CDR3 is TGTGCCAGCTCAGGGCCGCGGACTAGCGGGAGTGGGCAGTATTTT.

The genes are TRBV5-1 and TRBJ2-7; 14 bases are a match to TRBD2. The CDR3 spans 22 residues. The germline gives CDR1 SGHRS, CDR2 YFSETQ. With V trimmed by 4 bases and J by 2 bases, 23 bases remained unmatched. The DNA of the CDR3 is TGCGCCAGCAGCCTCCGGATTGCTGCCGGGACTAGCGGGAGAATTCGCCCCTACGAGCAGTACTTC. It encodes CASSLRIAAGTSGRIRPYEQYF.

J is TRBJ2-4 and V is TRBV5-1, with TRBD2 as a possible D gene (6 bases). The closer fit of TRBJ2-7 to the DNA end suggests the J call may be wrong. The CDR3 is 14 amino acids. Germline-derived CDR1 and CDR2 are SGHRS and YFSETQ. This CDR3 is CASSSGDGLNEQYF. The DNA of the CDR3 is TGCGCCAGCAGCTCGGGAGACGGACTCAACGAGCAGTACTTC.

At least ten counts were recorded for this clonotype. In nucleotides, the CDR3 is TGTGCCAGCAGCCTTGGCGGGACAGGGAGCACAGATACGCAGTATTTT. Protein: CASSLGGTGSTDTQYF. This sequence joins TRBV5-5 and TRBJ2-3; 9 positions agree with TRBD1. The CDR3 length is 16 residues. CDR1 is SGHKS, CDR2 YYEKEE, per germline (reference sequence). J was trimmed by 0 bases and V by 4 bases; bases with no gene match: 6.

This chain links TRBV28 with TRBJ1-2, with D uncertain. The germline V and J ends were trimmed by 7 bases and 4 bases, with 7 bases remaining between them. The CDR3 is 11 amino acids. Germline values: CDR1 MDHEN, CDR2 SYDVKM. Here the CDR3 DNA reads TGTGCCAGCACAGGATTCTATGGCTACACCTTC. Protein: CASTGFYGYTF.

This clonotype has at least ten counts. This rearrangement joins TRBV5-6 to TRBJ2-1; D uncertain. There are 13 residues in the CDR3. V was trimmed by 0 bases and J by 9 bases, leaving 10 bases between them. From germline, CDR1 is SGHDT and CDR2 YYEEEE. The CDR3 DNA reads TGTGCCAGCAGCTTGGTACCCTTAAGTGAGCAGTTCTTC. Its protein product is CASSLVPLSEQFF. The whole variable domain, remainder taken from reference TRBV5-6 and TRBJ2-1, is DAGVTQSPTHLIKTRGQQVTLRCSPKSGHDTVSWYQQALGQGPQFIFQYYEEEERQRGNFPDRFSGHQFPNYSSELNVNALLLGDSALYLCASSLVPLSEQFFGPGTRLTVL.

This chain joins TRBV20-1 and TRBJ2-3; D unclear. Germline V gene lookup returns CDR1 DFQATT and CDR2 SNEGSKA (reference sequence). Deletions cut 3 bases from V and 0 bases from J, with 22 bases between. The CDR3 sequence is 18 residues long. The CDR3 DNA is TGCAGTGCTAGTGGTGTGGTAGCACATCACCCTAGCACAGATACGCAGTATTTT. Its protein product is CSASGVVAHHPSTDTQYF.

This chain uses TRBV14 with TRBJ2-6; D may be TRBD2 (5 bases). This CDR3 is built from 12 residues. CDR1 SGHDN and CDR2 FVKESK come from the germline V gene. The V end was cut by 4 bases, the J end by 12 bases, with 10 bases between. CDR3 region: CASSPRACVLTF. The CDR3, as DNA: TGTGCCAGCAGCCCGCGGGCCTGCGTCCTGACTTTC.

This clonotype came up many times. This chain's CDR3 is CSASRADPYGTQYF. The CDR3, as DNA: TGCAGTGCTAGCCGCGCTGATCCTTACGGGACCCAGTACTTC. V is TRBV20-1 and J is TRBJ2-5; D remains ambiguous. CDR3 length: 14 amino acids. V dropped 3 bases and J dropped 7 bases, with 18 bases sitting between them. Germline V lookup: CDR1 DFQATT, CDR2 SNEGSKA (reference sequence).

This clonotype has only one observation. CDR3 amino acids: CASSQDPRGAGNQPQHF. Written as DNA, the CDR3 is TGTGCCAGCAGCCAAGACCCTCGGGGGGCGGGCAATCAGCCCCAGCATTTT. The V gene is TRBV3-1, the J gene TRBJ1-5; D may be TRBD1 (6 bases). This CDR3 has 17 residues. Germline V gene data show CDR1 as LGHDT and CDR2 as YNNKEL (reference sequence). V was clipped by 0 bases and J by 2 bases, with 14 bases between them.

This clonotype was counted a few times. The chain is built from TRBV14 and TRBJ2-1; weak D call: TRBD1 (5 bases). The CDR3 covers 12 residues. Between the trimmed V and J ends, which lost 0 bases and 9 bases, there was a span of 6 bases. CDR1 and CDR2 (germline): SGHDN, FVKESK. CDR3 region: CASSQEGAEQFF. CDR3 DNA sequence: TGTGCCAGCAGCCAAGAAGGGGCTGAGCAGTTCTTC.

This clonotype was found a few times. The genes are TRBV7-2 and TRBJ2-7, with 8 bases fitting TRBD2. J was trimmed by 0 bases and V by 8 bases; bases with no gene match: 9. Germline-derived CDR1 and CDR2 are SGHTA and FQGNSA. This CDR3 contains 15 residues. DNA for the CDR3: TGTGCCAGCGGATATAGCGGGACCACCTCCTACGAGCAGTACTTC. Its translation is CASGYSGTTSYEQYF.